Here is one T cell receptor beta chain with its context. Its antigen is unknown. Assay: immunoSEQ multiplex PCR; the TCRdb copy retains only in-frame clones and omits some. The repertoire holds approximately 75,000 clones, more than 85% seen once, with approximately 0.37% in the top ten. This record comes from a study of Tregs in tolerant kidney transplant recipients. General study findings and limits: The small number of patients limits these findings pending further validation. In tolerant patients, donor-specific Tregs outgrew total Tregs, suggesting antigen-driven expansion. Biological reproducibility was not directly addressed in this study.

Unstimulated regulatory T cells (CD4+CD25+CD127-), CD4+CD25- non-regulatory cells, CD4 and CD8 cells were FACS-sorted from thawed PBMCs. The CDR3 runs to 17 residues. CDR1 is SNHLY and CDR2 is FYNNEI in the germline V gene. V was trimmed by 0 bases and J by 4 bases, leaving 16 bases between them. This material consisted of Tregs from blood, taken before the transplant. The origin of this receptor is a human donor who received a combined kidney and bone marrow transplant. The chain links TRBV2 to TRBJ2-1; no definite D call. The CDR3 region has the DNA TGTGCCAGCAGTGAAGCGTTCACCTTGGGCGGTTACAATGAGCAGTTCTTC. This gives the protein CASSEAFTLGGYNEQFF.